These 13 T cell receptor beta chains originate from one sample sequenced in a study of T cells expressing NK-cell markers (dated by TCRdb to the early 2020s). Libraries were constructed by 5' RACE. Sequencing was performed on an Illumina HiSeq 2000. TCRdb reprocessed the reads and lists each CDR3 protein sequence as a single entry, with no DNA. The sample table on file contains about 460,000 distinct CDR3 sequences. More than 1.4% of the sample lies in the top ten. Sequencing was performed on blood T cells: a sorted CD56 or NKG2C T cell subset, CD4+ or CD8+ T cells, or bulk PBMC T cells (not recorded which). All receptors derive from a woman in her fifties or sixties in good health. Donor details come from another sample of the same person, matched by shared clones.

The chain is built from TRBV2 and TRBJ2-5; the TCRdb call, TRBD2, lacks DNA for checking. The CDR3 spans 14 residues. Germline V gives CDR1 SNHLY, CDR2 FYNNEI. CDR3 sequence: CASNLEEGQETQYF.

This chain joins TRBV18 and TRBJ1-5. In germline, CDR1 is KGHSH, CDR2 LQKENI. The CDR3 covers 14 residues. The CDR3 region is CASSPLQVDQPQHF.

J is TRBJ1-1 and V is TRBV19. Per germline, CDR1 LNHDA and CDR2 SQIVND (reference sequence). CDR3 length: 17 residues. The CDR3 is CVSKISSGTLRGTEAFF.

The rearrangement links TRBV20-1 to TRBJ2-3; TCRdb designates TRBD2, a call that cannot be tested without DNA. This CDR3 comprises 13 residues. Germline V gene data show CDR1 as DFQATT and CDR2 as SNEGSKA (reference sequence). The CDR3 here is CSARSGSGSTQYF.

The chain uses TRBV24-1 and TRBJ1-5; TCRdb's D call, TRBD1, is unchecked because there is no DNA. Germline V gene lookup returns CDR1 KGHDR and CDR2 SFDVKD. This CDR3 has 16 amino acids. This chain's CDR3 is CATSDPTQGTNQPQHF.

The V call is TRBV12-3 or TRBV12-4, the J call TRBJ2-1; the TCRdb D gene call, TRBD1, has no DNA to confirm it. CDR3 size: 16 residues. CDR3 amino acids: CASLGGDRIKGNEQFF.

The rearrangement uses TRBV20-1 and TRBJ2-7; the D call from TCRdb, TRBD1, cannot be confirmed without DNA. The CDR3 totals 14 residues. The V gene's germline CDR1 is DFQATT and CDR2 SNEGSKA (reference sequence). CDR3 loop: CSAAKGVPSYEQYF.

The rearrangement joins TRBV5-6 to TRBJ2-7; checking the TCRdb D call of TRBD2 is not possible without DNA. CDR1 is SGHDT and CDR2 is YYEEEE in the germline V gene. The CDR3 extends over 14 amino acids. The CDR3 here is CASSLALRRDEQYF.

The gene calls are TRBV6-7 and TRBJ2-7. TRBV6-7 carries the ORF label, with uncertain function. This CDR3 comprises 14 residues. CDR3 sequence: CASSYGSGYYEQYF.

The chain links TRBV2 to TRBJ2-3; the TCRdb call, TRBD2, lacks DNA for checking. Germline V gene sequence: CDR1 SNHLY, CDR2 FYNNEI. The CDR3 length is 16 residues. The CDR3: CASSEVLATSTDTQYF.

The gene calls are TRBV5-1 and TRBJ1-1; TCRdb outputs TRBD1, but without DNA this stays unchecked. The CDR3 is 13 amino acids. Germline V gives CDR1 SGHRS, CDR2 YFSETQ. The CDR3 region is CASGAQMNTEAFF.

The chain links TRBV7-2 to TRBJ1-3. CDR1 and CDR2 (germline): SGHTA, FQGNSA. The CDR3 covers 15 residues. CDR3: CASSPMEYSGNTIYF.

This chain joins TRBV7-9 and TRBJ2-1; TCRdb picks TRBD1, but there is no DNA to check that call. Germline CDR1 and CDR2: SEHNR and FQNEAQ (reference sequence). This CDR3 contains 11 residues. CDR3 residues: CASNAGNEQFF.